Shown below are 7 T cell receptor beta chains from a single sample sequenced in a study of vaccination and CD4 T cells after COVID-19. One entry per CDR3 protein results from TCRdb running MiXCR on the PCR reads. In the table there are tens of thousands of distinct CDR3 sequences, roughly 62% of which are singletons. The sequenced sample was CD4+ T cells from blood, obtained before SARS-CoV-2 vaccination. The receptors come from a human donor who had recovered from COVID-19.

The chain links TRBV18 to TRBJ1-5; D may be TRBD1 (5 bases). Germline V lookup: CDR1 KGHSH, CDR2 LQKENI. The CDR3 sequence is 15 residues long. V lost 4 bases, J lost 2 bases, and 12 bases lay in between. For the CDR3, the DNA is TGTGCCAGCTCACAGGGGTTATCGGGCAATCAGCCCCAGCATTTT. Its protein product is CASSQGLSGNQPQHF.

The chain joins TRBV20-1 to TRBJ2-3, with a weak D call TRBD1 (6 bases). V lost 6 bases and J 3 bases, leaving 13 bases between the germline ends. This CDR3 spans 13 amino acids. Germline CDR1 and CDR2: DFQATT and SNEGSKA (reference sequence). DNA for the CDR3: TGCAGTGCCCCCCGGACAGAAACAGATACGCAGTATTTT. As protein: CSAPRTETDTQYF.

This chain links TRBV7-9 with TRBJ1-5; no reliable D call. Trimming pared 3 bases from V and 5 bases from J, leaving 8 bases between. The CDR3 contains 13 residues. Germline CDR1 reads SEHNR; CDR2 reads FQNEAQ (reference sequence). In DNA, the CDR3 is TGTGCCAGCAGCTTTCTGGCGGATCAGCCCCAGCATTTT. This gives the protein CASSFLADQPQHF.

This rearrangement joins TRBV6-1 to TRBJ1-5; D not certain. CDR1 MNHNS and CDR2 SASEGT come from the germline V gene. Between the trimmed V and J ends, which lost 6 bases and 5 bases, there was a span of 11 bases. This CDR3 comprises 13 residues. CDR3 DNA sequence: TGTGCCAGCAGCATAGGGAGGGATCAGCCCCAGCATTTT. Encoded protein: CASSIGRDQPQHF.

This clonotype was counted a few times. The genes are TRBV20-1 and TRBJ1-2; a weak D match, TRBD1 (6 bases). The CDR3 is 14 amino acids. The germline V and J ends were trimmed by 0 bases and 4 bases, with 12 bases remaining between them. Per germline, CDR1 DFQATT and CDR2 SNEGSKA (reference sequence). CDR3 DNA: TGCAGTGCTAGAGATTTGACAGGCCCCTATGGCTACACCTTC. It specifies CSARDLTGPYGYTF.

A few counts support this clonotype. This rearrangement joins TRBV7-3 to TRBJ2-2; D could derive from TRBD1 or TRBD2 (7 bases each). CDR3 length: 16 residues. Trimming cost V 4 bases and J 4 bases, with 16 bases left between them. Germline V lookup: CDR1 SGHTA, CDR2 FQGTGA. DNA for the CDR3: TGTGCCAGCAGCTCGCGACAGGGAGGGGGCACCGGGGAGCTGTTTTTT. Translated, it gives CASSSRQGGGTGELFF.

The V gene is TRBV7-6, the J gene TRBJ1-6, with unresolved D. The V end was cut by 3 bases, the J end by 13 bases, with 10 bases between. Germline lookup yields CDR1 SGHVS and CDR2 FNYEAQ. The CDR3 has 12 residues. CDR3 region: CASSFLHGPLHF. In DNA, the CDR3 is TGTGCCAGCAGCTTCCTTCATGGCCCCCTCCACTTT.